This TCR beta chain originates from a study of blood T cell repertoires in COVID-19. Germline trimming cut 1 base from V and 11 bases from J; bases unmatched to any gene: 8. CDR1 and CDR2 from the germline V gene are SEHNR and FQNEAQ (reference sequence). The CDR3 length is 14 residues. Profiling relied on immunoSEQ multiplex PCR, and the TCRdb table lists in-frame clones only, not all of them. The sample holds around 97,000 clones, roughly 90% seen once. The rearrangement joins TRBV7-9 to TRBJ2-5; 9 bases align to TRBD2. The TCR comes from a woman aged 60-75 years with acute or convalescent COVID-19. Input material: peripheral blood. The CDR3 DNA reads TGTGCCAGCAGCTTAGAAGGTAGCGGGAGTTCTCAGTACTTC. This gives the protein CASSLEGSGSSQYF.